Shown below are 28 T cell receptor beta chains from a single sample sequenced in a study of blood T cell repertoires in COVID-19. Data came from immunoSEQ multiplex PCR; TCRdb stores just in-frame clones and leaves some out. The sample has roughly 100,000 clones; just over 90% are singletons. Source material: peripheral blood. The receptors originated from a woman between 45 and 60 years old in a cohort sampled during active COVID-19.

The chain employs TRBV10-3 and TRBJ2-3; 11 nucleotides match TRBD2. J lost 0 bases, V lost 4 bases, and 3 bases had no gene match. The CDR3 is made up of 16 amino acids. CDR1 ENHRY and CDR2 SYGVKD come from the germline V gene. CDR3 nucleotide sequence: TGTGCCATCAGTGTAAGGACTAGCGGGAGCACAGATACGCAGTATTTT. Protein: CAISVRTSGSTDTQYF.

The V call is TRBV15, the J call TRBJ2-7, with TRBD2 matching 7 bases. Germline V gene lookup returns CDR1 LNHNV and CDR2 YYDKDF (reference sequence). This CDR3 spans 16 amino acids. With V trimmed by 5 bases and J by 0 bases, 10 bases remained unmatched. The CDR3 sequence: CATSGIAGRSSYEQYF. CDR3 DNA: TGTGCCACCAGCGGCATAGCGGGTAGGAGCTCCTACGAGCAGTACTTC.

This clone has a handful of counts. The chain combines TRBV30 with TRBJ1-2; 11 bases fit TRBD1. The CDR3 is 15 amino acids. J lost 8 bases, V lost 5 bases, and 13 bases had no gene match. Germline lookup yields CDR1 GTSNPN and CDR2 SVGIG (reference sequence). DNA for the CDR3: TGTGCCTGGGCCGGACAGGGGGCTTTTCTGAACGGCTACACCTTC. This encodes CAWAGQGAFLNGYTF.

The chain joins TRBV6-5 to TRBJ2-1; TRBD1 matches 8 bases. Losses at the gene ends were 6 bases for V and 4 bases for J; bases not matched to a gene: 8. The CDR3 spans 15 residues. Germline V gene lookup returns CDR1 MNHEY and CDR2 SVGAGI. The DNA of the CDR3 is TGTGCCAGCAGCGCTCAGACAGGGGTTTACAATGAGCAGTTCTTC. Its protein is CASSAQTGVYNEQFF.

CDR3 DNA: TGCAGCGTTACTAAGACTAGCGGGACCGAGACCCAGTACTTC. Translation: CSVTKTSGTETQYF. The rearrangement uses TRBV29-1 and TRBJ2-5; 11 nucleotides match TRBD2. Germline V gene sequence: CDR1 SQVTM, CDR2 ANQGSEA. Trimming at V came to 5 bases and at J to 5 bases, leaving 7 bases not matched to a gene. The CDR3 totals 14 residues.

V usage is TRBV28 and J usage is TRBJ2-1; 14 bases line up with TRBD2. This CDR3 is 12 amino acids long. Germline V gene sequence: CDR1 MDHEN, CDR2 SYDVKM. The V gene end was trimmed by 8 bases and the J gene end by 14 bases; junction bases not matched to a gene: 5. CDR3 nucleotides: TGTGCCAGCGGGGGACTAGCGGGAGTGAAGTTCTTC. This translates into CASGGLAGVKFF. The variable domain in full, completed from reference TRBV28 and TRBJ2-1, reads DVKVTQSSRYLVKRTGEKVFLECVQDMDHENMFWYRQDPGLGLRLIYFSYDVKMKEKGDIPEGYSVSREKKERFSLILESASTNQTSMYLCASGGLAGVKFFGPGTRLTVL.

In this sample, this clone turned up once. The chain couples TRBV4-1 to TRBJ2-5; tentatively, D is TRBD1 (5 bases). The CDR3 extends over 14 amino acids. With 1 base removed from V and 2 bases from J, the gap between germline ends came to 8 bases. Germline CDR1 is MGHRA and CDR2 is YSYEKL. CDR3 sequence (DNA): TGCGCCAGCAGCCAAGGACAGTTTCAAGAGACCCAGTACTTC. The encoded protein is CASSQGQFQETQYF.

The gene calls are TRBV6-5 and TRBJ1-2, with 8 bases matching TRBD1. CDR3 length equals 15 residues. V lost 6 bases to trimming and J lost 5 bases; unmatched junction nucleotides: 11. The germline V gene encodes CDR1 MNHEY and CDR2 SVGAGI. CDR3 amino acids: CASSSPDRGEYGYTF. The CDR3 DNA reads as TGTGCCAGCAGCTCCCCTGACAGGGGCGAATATGGCTACACCTTC.

Only one count was recorded for this clone. The chain joins TRBV7-8 to TRBJ1-2; weak D call: TRBD1 (5 bases). The CDR3 has 13 residues. V lost 5 bases to trimming and J lost 3 bases, with 10 bases between them. Germline values: CDR1 SGHVS, CDR2 FQNEAQ. Here the CDR3 reads CASSPQEYYGYTF. The CDR3 region has the DNA TGTGCCAGCAGCCCACAGGAATACTATGGCTACACCTTC. Supplemented by reference TRBV7-8 and TRBJ1-2, the full variable domain reads GAGVSQSPRYKVAKRGQDVALRCDPISGHVSLFWYQQALGQGPEFLTYFQNEAQLDKSGLPSDRFFAERPEGSVSTLKIQRTQQEDSAVYLCASSPQEYYGYTFGSGTRLTVV.

Notes on this clone: The sample contains more than one DNA sequence encoding this CDR3. V gene TRBV5-6 combines with J gene TRBJ2-2, with TRBD1 matching over 9 bases. This CDR3 comprises 15 residues. Trimming at V came to 5 bases and at J to 5 bases, leaving 7 bases not matched to a gene. The germline gives CDR1 SGHDT, CDR2 YYEEEE. The CDR3 DNA reads as TGTGCCAGCAGTTTTCGGGACAGGGCAACCGGGGAGCTGTTTTTT. Protein: CASSFRDRATGELFF.

This chain uses TRBV27 with TRBJ1-1; D is ambiguous. Germline values: CDR1 MNHEY, CDR2 SMNVEV (reference sequence). The CDR3 extends over 13 amino acids. The V end lost 6 bases, the J end lost 2 bases, and 10 bases lay between the germline ends. The CDR3, as DNA: TGTGCCAGCAGAGTCGGTCCAAACACTGAAGCTTTCTTT. This gives the protein CASRVGPNTEAFF.

The V and J genes are TRBV14 and TRBJ2-1; D perhaps matches TRBD2 (6 bases). The CDR3 is made up of 16 amino acids. Germline V gene lookup returns CDR1 SGHDN and CDR2 FVKESK. Trimming removed 1 base from V and 0 bases from J, with 10 bases in between. The CDR3 protein is CASSQVAGSSYNEQFF. For the CDR3, the DNA is TGTGCCAGCAGCCAAGTCGCGGGAAGCTCCTACAATGAGCAGTTCTTC.

V gene TRBV25-1 combines with J gene TRBJ1-1, with 8 bases aligning to TRBD1. This CDR3 is built from 15 residues. V shed 0 bases, J shed 6 bases, and the junction held 6 bases outside the gene matches. From germline, CDR1 is MGHDK and CDR2 SYGVNS. CDR3 in DNA: TGTGCCAGCAGTGAATACGGGCAGGGGGCGGCTGAAGCTTTCTTT. As protein: CASSEYGQGAAEAFF.

The gene calls are TRBV6-1 and TRBJ1-4, with 8 bases that match TRBD1. CDR1 is MNHNS and CDR2 is SASEGT in the germline V gene. J was trimmed by 5 bases and V by 1 base; bases with no gene match: 6. The CDR3 is made up of 16 amino acids. The CDR3 nucleotides read TGTGCCAGCAGTGAAGTCGGATGGGACAGGAATGAAAAACTGTTTTTT. Encoded protein: CASSEVGWDRNEKLFF.

This clone appeared once. The J gene is TRBJ2-5, the V gene TRBV6-1; TRBD1 matches at 12 bases. In germline, CDR1 is MNHNS, CDR2 SASEGT. Trimming took 0 bases from V and 4 from J; bases not matched to a gene: 3. CDR3 length: 16 residues. In nucleotides, the CDR3 is TGTGCCAGCAGTGAAGCGACGGGACAGGGGGCAGAGACCCAGTACTTC. This encodes CASSEATGQGAETQYF.

The V call is TRBV27, the J call TRBJ2-7; the match to TRBD1 covers 8 bases. The V gene's germline CDR1 is MNHEY and CDR2 SMNVEV (reference sequence). V lost 3 bases and J lost 4; bases outside the gene matches: 5. The CDR3 spans 14 residues. CDR3 in DNA: TGTGCCAGCAGTTTCGCAGGGGGCGTATACGAGCAGTACTTC. Protein sequence: CASSFAGGVYEQYF.

CDR3 residues: CASSSAGPDRDTQYF. As DNA, the CDR3 is TGTGCCAGCAGCTCAGCCGGGCCGGACAGGGATACGCAGTATTTT. V is TRBV7-9 and J is TRBJ2-3, with 7 bases lining up with TRBD1. The CDR3 extends over 15 amino acids. CDR1 SEHNR and CDR2 FQNEAQ come from the germline V gene (reference sequence). V shed 4 bases, J shed 6 bases, and the junction held 10 bases outside the gene matches.

The sample holds one count of this clone. The rearrangement joins TRBV14 to TRBJ2-2; a weak D match, TRBD1 (6 bases). The V gene lost 4 bases and the J gene lost 2 bases, with 14 bases spanning the gap. Germline loops: CDR1 SGHDN, CDR2 FVKESK. This CDR3 contains 16 residues. The DNA of the CDR3 is TGTGCCAGCAGCCTTACACGGACAGTTAACACCGGGGAGCTGTTTTTT. It yields the protein CASSLTRTVNTGELFF.

The rearrangement links TRBV30 to TRBJ1-2, with D tentatively TRBD1 (5 bases). V was cut by 3 bases and J by 0 bases, with 5 bases left in between. CDR1 is GTSNPN and CDR2 is SVGIG in the germline V gene (reference sequence). This CDR3 is 12 amino acids long. The CDR3 loop reads CAWRGPNYGYTF. CDR3 in DNA: TGTGCCTGGAGGGGGCCTAACTATGGCTACACCTTC. The full variable domain, rest sourced from reference TRBV30 and TRBJ1-2, is SQTIHQWPATLVQPVGSPLSLECTVEGTSNPNLYWYRQAAGRGLQLLFYSVGIGQISSEVPQNLSASRPQDRQFILSSKKLLLSDSGFYLCAWRGPNYGYTFGSGTRLTVV.

The CDR3 protein is CASSLGQGGGTGELFF. The CDR3 DNA reads as TGTGCCAGCAGCTTAGGTCAAGGGGGCGGCACCGGGGAGCTGTTTTTT. The chain has TRBV7-9 and TRBJ2-2, with TRBD1 matching over 7 bases. The CDR3 loop spans 16 amino acids. Germline values: CDR1 SEHNR, CDR2 FQNEAQ (reference sequence). After removal of 1 base from V and 4 bases from J, the junction contained 6 bases not matched to a gene.

The CDR3: CASSQRLAGGQETQYF. As DNA, the CDR3 is TGCGCCAGCAGCCAGCGACTAGCGGGGGGCCAAGAGACCCAGTACTTC. The V gene is TRBV4-1, the J gene TRBJ2-5, with 13 bases that match TRBD2. The CDR3 runs to 16 residues. V was pared by 3 bases and J by 1 base, with 2 bases of the junction left unmatched. Germline lookup yields CDR1 MGHRA and CDR2 YSYEKL.

The chain uses TRBV7-9 and TRBJ1-1; a possible D gene is TRBD1 (5 bases). In germline, CDR1 is SEHNR, CDR2 FQNEAQ (reference sequence). V gave up 4 bases and J gave up 4 bases, with 10 bases separating them. The CDR3 spans 13 residues. Written as DNA, the CDR3 is TGTGCCAGCAGCTCAGGGATTGTCACTGAAGCTTTCTTT. Its translation: CASSSGIVTEAFF.

V usage is TRBV11-1 and J usage is TRBJ2-7; D possibly corresponds to TRBD1 (5 bases). The CDR3 sequence is 14 residues long. V lost 4 bases and J lost 4, with 14 bases in between. CDR1 is SGHAT and CDR2 is FQDESV in the germline V gene (reference sequence). Written as DNA, the CDR3 is TGTGCCAGCAGCTCCCCCGCGCAGGGTTACGAGCAGTACTTC. Its protein is CASSSPAQGYEQYF. The full variable domain, rest sourced from reference TRBV11-1 and TRBJ2-7, is EAEVAQSPRYKITEKSQAVAFWCDPISGHATLYWYRQILGQGPELLVQFQDESVVDDSQLPKDRFSAERLKGVDSTLKIQPAELGDSAMYLCASSSPAQGYEQYFGPGTRLTVT.

The rearrangement uses TRBV7-8 and TRBJ1-1; the match to TRBD1 covers 8 bases. Germline assignment: CDR1 SGHVS and CDR2 FQNEAQ. V gave up 2 bases and J gave up 2 bases; unmatched junction bases: 7. CDR3 length: 16 residues. The CDR3: CASSLLGTGRNTEAFF. The CDR3 DNA is TGTGCCAGCAGCTTACTTGGGACAGGAAGAAACACTGAAGCTTTCTTT.

This chain joins TRBV19 and TRBJ2-1; 9 bases fit TRBD1. CDR1 and CDR2 (germline): LNHDA, SQIVND (reference sequence). J gave up 4 bases and V 9 bases, and 4 bases lay outside the gene matches. CDR3 length equals 13 residues. Here the CDR3 DNA reads TGTGCCAGCATAGGACAGGGGTACAATGAGCAGTTCTTC. Amino acid sequence: CASIGQGYNEQFF.

The genes are TRBV27 and TRBJ1-6; D is unresolved. V lost 2 bases and J 7 bases, leaving 18 bases between the germline ends. CDR3 size: 17 residues. CDR1 is MNHEY and CDR2 is SMNVEV in the germline V gene (reference sequence). The DNA for the CDR3 is TGTGCCAGCAGTTTAGCCCCGGGAGGCCCATGGAATTCACCCCTCCACTTT. This sequence encodes CASSLAPGGPWNSPLHF.

J is TRBJ2-1 and V is TRBV9, with 8 bases aligning to TRBD1. J was trimmed by 4 bases and V by 5 bases; bases with no gene match: 20. Per the germline V gene, CDR1 is SGDLS and CDR2 is YYNGEE. This CDR3 region has 19 residues. This CDR3 is CASRSGARGPIQEYNEQFF. For the CDR3, the DNA is TGTGCCAGCAGGTCCGGGGCCAGGGGGCCCATACAAGAATACAATGAGCAGTTCTTC.

The chain joins TRBV28 to TRBJ1-1, with D hard to call. This CDR3 is built from 14 residues. Trimming removed 4 bases at V and 4 bases at J, with 13 bases between. The germline gives CDR1 MDHEN, CDR2 SYDVKM. The CDR3 bases are TGTGCCAGCAGTTCACCAACAGTGCTCACTGAAGCTTTCTTT. Its protein is CASSSPTVLTEAFF.